Below, 10 T cell receptor beta chains from the same sample are listed, as sequenced in a study of blood T cell repertoires in COVID-19. The table came from immunoSEQ multiplex PCR; TCRdb's copy has only in-frame clones and leaves some out. The sample has 200,000 or so clones; approximately 84% are singletons. Sequences were obtained from PBMCs or T cells enriched from blood (not recorded which). Receptors originate from a man aged 35-49 years who had recovered from COVID-19.

The V and J genes are TRBV5-1 and TRBJ2-3, with 8 bases matching TRBD2. This CDR3 is built from 18 residues. Germline CDR1 reads SGHRS; CDR2 reads YFSETQ. The V gene end was trimmed by 3 bases and the J gene end by 4 bases; junction bases not matched to a gene: 16. Here the CDR3 DNA reads TGCGCCAGCAGCTCAAATACACAAGCGGGGGAGTGGGCAGATACGCAGTATTTT. Protein: CASSSNTQAGEWADTQYF. The entire variable domain, with the rest obtained from reference TRBV5-1 and TRBJ2-3, is as follows: KAGVTQTPRYLIKTRGQQVTLSCSPISGHRSVSWYQQTPGQGLQFLFEYFSETQRNKGNFPGRFSGRQFSNSRSEMNVSTLELGDSALYLCASSSNTQAGEWADTQYFGPGTRLTVL.

This clone has a single count. The chain couples TRBV5-5 to TRBJ2-7; the match to TRBD1 covers 8 bases. Looked up from germline, CDR1 is SGHKS and CDR2 is YYEKEE (reference sequence). V was pared by 3 bases and J by 6 bases, with 14 bases of the junction left unmatched. The CDR3 has 16 amino acids. CDR3 sequence reads: CASSSLDRGEGFEQYF. The CDR3 DNA follows: TGTGCCAGCAGCTCGCTAGACAGGGGCGAGGGGTTCGAGCAGTACTTC.

J is TRBJ2-1 and V is TRBV11-2; D might be TRBD1 (6 bases). Trimming left V 1 base short and J 4 bases short, with 17 bases between. Germline V gene lookup returns CDR1 SGHAT and CDR2 FQNNGV. This CDR3 comprises 17 residues. The CDR3 DNA reads TGTGCCAGCAGCTTAGTTAGGGGCAGGGGTGAGTACAATGAGCAGTTCTTC. As protein: CASSLVRGRGEYNEQFF.

The genes are TRBV7-9 and TRBJ2-1; D possibly corresponds to TRBD1 (6 bases). The CDR3 loop spans 13 amino acids. Between the trimmed V and J ends, which lost 11 bases and 2 bases, there was a span of 13 bases. Germline V gene data show CDR1 as SEHNR and CDR2 as FQNEAQ (reference sequence). The CDR3 loop is CADRLSTYNEQFF. As DNA, the CDR3 is TGTGCCGACAGGCTGTCTACCTACAATGAGCAGTTCTTC.

J is TRBJ1-1 and V is TRBV7-2; the D gene is possibly TRBD1 (5 bases). Germline V gives CDR1 SGHTA, CDR2 FQGNSA. Trimming took 3 bases from V and 4 from J, leaving 12 bases between them. The CDR3 totals 14 residues. The DNA of the CDR3 is TGTGCCAGCAGCTTTGACAGACTTATCACTGAAGCTTTCTTT. Residues: CASSFDRLITEAFF.

The CDR3 protein is CASSLLAQGGEQYF. The CDR3 DNA reads TGTGCCAGCAGCTTGTTAGCCCAGGGTGGCGAGCAGTACTTC. This chain uses TRBV5-6 with TRBJ2-7; a possible D gene is TRBD1 (5 bases). The CDR3 is 14 residues long. Trimming left V 1 base short and J 6 bases short, with 14 bases between. Germline CDR1 reads SGHDT; CDR2 reads YYEEEE.

The rearrangement uses TRBV4-2 and TRBJ1-4; D ambiguous. The CDR3 has 14 residues. Germline CDR1 and CDR2: LGHNA and YNFKEQ. V was pared by 1 base and J by 6 bases, with 9 bases between. The CDR3 is CASSQGQRDEKLFF. For the CDR3, the DNA is TGTGCCAGCAGCCAAGGCCAGCGAGATGAAAAACTGTTTTTT.

The CDR3 nucleotides are TGTGCCAGCAGACCCGGGACTAGCGGGGTAAATACGCAGTATTTT. It is translated as CASRPGTSGVNTQYF. This chain uses TRBV2 with TRBJ2-3; 13 nucleotides match TRBD2. CDR3 length equals 15 residues. With 6 bases clipped from V and 7 bases from J, the junction kept 7 bases outside the gene matches. Germline assignment: CDR1 SNHLY and CDR2 FYNNEI.

CDR3 sequence (DNA): TGTGCCAGCAATCAACAGCGAGGGGGCGGCGATGGCTACACCTTC. Amino acid sequence: CASNQQRGGGDGYTF. J is TRBJ1-2 and V is TRBV28; 7 bases are shared with TRBD1. The CDR3 length is 15 residues. The germline CDR1 and CDR2 sequences are MDHEN and SYDVKM. Losses at the gene ends were 7 bases for V and 6 bases for J; bases not matched to a gene: 14.

CDR3 protein: CSASITPNQPQHF. The DNA for the CDR3 is TGCAGTGCTAGTATTACACCTAATCAGCCCCAGCATTTT. The chain recombines TRBV20-1 with TRBJ1-5; D call uncertain. V gave up 3 bases and J gave up 4 bases, with 10 bases separating them. CDR1 and CDR2 (germline): DFQATT, SNEGSKA (reference sequence). CDR3 length: 13 residues.